This T cell receptor beta chain was recorded in a study of blood T cell repertoires in COVID-19 (dated by TCRdb to about 2020). Regarding the complete study: Samples covering the acute and convalescent phases of COVID-19 were provided by collaborators in the United States, Italy and Spain. Samples were obtained from the ongoing ImmuneRACE study (first 160 participants) and from about 1,300 subjects provided by 6 global collaborators. The repertoires were released in a freely available public database meant as a resource for research on the immune response to SARS-CoV-2. HLA class I and class II types, where available, came from metadata supplied by the sample provider rather than from assay-based typing. The sample metadata nearly always contained a de-identified subject ID, COVID-19 status, age in years and sex. Subjects who had been exposed to COVID-19, were actively infected with it, or had recovered from it provided the deeply sampled blood TCRbeta repertoires that made up the dataset. The prospective study material was composed of cDNA or gDNA derived from T cells, B-cell-depleted T cells, or PBMCs. Points the paper makes about the study in general: The amount of clinical and demographic metadata varied by source and participant and was provided uncurated.

Reading from cysteine to phenylalanine, the CDR3 counts 14 amino acids. Only the CDR3 region is kept as DNA, spanning 42 bases read in frame from base 1. The V end loses 4 bases and the J end loses 6 bases, and a stretch of 17 bases separates them. CDR1 SGHRS and CDR2 YFSETQ were looked up in the germline V gene. A second Seattle source provided samples from volunteer blood donors who had recovered from COVID-19. Whole blood was collected in K2EDTA tubes by collaborating institutions according to the institutions' own protocols. For TCRbeta analysis, collaborator samples were shipped as frozen whole blood, as isolated PBMCs, or as DNA extracted from either sample type. With regard to this clone: The clone's antigen remains unknown. No much larger clone is present one base from it, and per-base qualities are unavailable.

The immunoSEQ Assay, a bias-controlled multiplex PCR, was used to amplify TCRbeta CDR3 regions from genomic DNA. The paper's data handling went like this. The number of nucleated cells in each sample was estimated by amplification of reference gene primers within the assay. Sequence reads were collapsed and filtered to measure the absolute abundance of every unique TCRbeta CDR3 rearrangement. Productive Simpson clonality was computed per sample as the square root of Simpson's diversity index over productive rearrangements. Held by TCRdb, this immuneACCESS table contains in-frame sequences only and omits some clones. Under half of the omission traces to an unresolved V gene where checked; the cause of the rest is unknown. V and J calls and clone size follow that table, whereas D and trimming were derived from the DNA. The sample yields roughly 300,000 clones; 85% to 90% were counted once. The ten largest clones add up to roughly 1.6% of the sample.

Rearrangement joined TRBV5-1 to TRBJ2-7; the D gene is possibly TRBD2, with 6 bases matching. What was sequenced was peripheral blood. The source of this sequence is a woman aged 40-49 years who had recovered from COVID-19. CDR3 reads: CASSRRGSPAEQYF. The DNA is TGCGCCAGCAGCAGGAGGGGTAGTCCCGCCGAGCAGTACTTC.